A single T cell receptor (beta chain) is shown here with its context. Its antigen is unidentified. Profiling relied on immunoSEQ multiplex PCR, and the TCRdb table lists in-frame clones only, not all of them. The repertoire consists of about 22,000 clones, with 73% occurring once and the leading ten covering around 2.5%. These data are taken from a study of chemoradiotherapy in HPV16-positive cancers. Study observations and caveats: During treatment, candidate HPV-specific clones and E7-related motifs expanded in tumor. Only a couple of HPV16-positive patients supplied the functional HPV-specificity definition.

Per germline, CDR1 SGHRS and CDR2 YFSETQ. The CDR3 is 16 amino acids. The germline V and J ends were trimmed by 2 bases and 0 bases, with 11 bases remaining between them. The TCR sequence derives from a human donor with HPV-associated anogenital cancer. The rearrangement uses TRBV5-1 and TRBJ2-2; TRBD1 is a possible D gene (6 bases). Specimen collection occurred from a patient who underwent chemoradiotherapy. CDR3 sequence (DNA): TGCGCCAGCAGCTTTATACCAGGGGCGAACACCGGGGAGCTGTTTTTT. Translation gives CASSFIPGANTGELFF.